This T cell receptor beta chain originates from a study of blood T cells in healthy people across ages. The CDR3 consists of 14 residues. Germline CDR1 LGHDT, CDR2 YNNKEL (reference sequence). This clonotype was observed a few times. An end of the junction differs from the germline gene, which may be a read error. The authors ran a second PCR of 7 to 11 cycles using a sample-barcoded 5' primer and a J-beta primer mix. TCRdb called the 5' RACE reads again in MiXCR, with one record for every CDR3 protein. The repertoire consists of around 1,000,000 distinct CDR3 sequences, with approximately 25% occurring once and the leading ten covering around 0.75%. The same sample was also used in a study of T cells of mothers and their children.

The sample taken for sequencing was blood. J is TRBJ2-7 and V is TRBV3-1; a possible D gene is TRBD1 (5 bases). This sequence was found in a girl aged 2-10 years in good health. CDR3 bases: TGTGCCAACAGCCAAGATTGGGGCTCCTACGAACAGTACTTC. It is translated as CANSQDWGSYEQYF.